The sequence of this T cell receptor (beta chain) was determined in a study of blood T cell repertoires in COVID-19. The wider study: Collection of acute and convalescent COVID-19 samples took place in the United States, Italy and Spain. From T cells, B-cell-depleted T cells, or PBMCs came the material, which was cDNA or gDNA.

Study processing details: Counts of nucleated cells, estimated from reference gene primer amplification, were obtained. Libraries were prepared by immunoSEQ multiplex PCR; TCRdb keeps only in-frame clonotypes and omits some of them. The V and J calls and clone size are taken from that table; D and trimming were inferred from the DNA. The data hold about 160,000 clones, with 65% to 90% observed a single time. This CDR3 has 14 amino acids. The V gene's germline CDR1 is MDHEN and CDR2 SYDVKM. The trim removed 7 bases at V and 0 bases at J, leaving 2 bases unmatched. This chain connects TRBV28 to TRBJ1-5; the match to TRBD1 covers 8 bases. Input material: peripheral blood. This clonotype was sampled from an older man with acute or convalescent COVID-19. CDR3 sequence: CASKTGGSNQPQHF. CDR3 coding DNA: TGTGCCAGCAAAACAGGGGGTAGCAATCAGCCCCAGCATTTT.